This T cell receptor (beta chain) originates from a study of regulatory T cells in long-lasting Graves disease. The study's findings and limits: Study of thyroid tissue was not done, with only peripheral blood studied.

The table lists this clonotype with many counts. The target antigen is unknown. This CDR3 is 10 amino acids long. The germline CDR1 and CDR2 sequences are SEHNR and FQNEAQ (reference sequence). V lost 2 bases to trimming and J lost 7 bases, with 2 bases between them. Construction of TCR beta libraries relied on iRepertoire HTBI primers and on Arm-PCR targeting CDR3 regions. TCRdb reprocessed the multiplex PCR reads via MiXCR and lists one record per CDR3 protein. The table records 550,000 to 600,000 distinct CDR3 sequences, about 16% of them present only once. The time point denotes: newly diagnosed GD, antithyroid drugs for less than 3 months. Scientists built the TCR library using RNA that was extracted from PBMCs. This sample was also put to use in a study of T cells in Graves' hyperthyroidism and ophthalmopathy. Per that study: The TCR CDR3 first-round RT-PCR relied on the HTBI primer set. Blood also contained most expanded thyroid clonotypes above 0.001.

The rearrangement joins TRBV7-9 to TRBJ1-1; D uncertain. The material was peripheral blood mononuclear cells (PBMCs), obtained at new diagnosis, from a patient treated with antithyroid drugs. This receptor was obtained from a man younger than 35 with Graves disease. CDR3 in DNA: TGTGCCAGCAGCTTAAGTGAAGCTTTCTTT. Protein: CASSLSEAFF.